What follows are 21 T cell receptor beta chains derived from one specimen sequenced in a study of CD8 T cells in ankylosing spondylitis. TCRdb independently ran MiXCR on the 5' RACE reads; one entry per CDR3 protein. Of hundreds of thousands of distinct CDR3 sequences in the sample, 15% to 25% were seen once. The sample taken for sequencing was blood, either unsorted or a sorted T cell fraction (not recorded which). The source of these receptors is a male donor with ankylosing spondylitis or in good health (not recorded which).

The CDR3 spells CASSLEGGDKNIQYF. CDR3 DNA sequence: TGCGCCAGCAGCTTGGAGGGTGGGGACAAAAACATTCAGTACTTC. The chain is built from TRBV5-1 and TRBJ2-4, with D hard to call. The germline CDR1 and CDR2 sequences are SGHRS and YFSETQ. Trimming took off 0 bases at V and 3 bases at J, with 10 bases between the two ends. CDR3 length: 15 amino acids.

This clonotype was counted between two and nine times. This chain connects TRBV6-6 to TRBJ2-2; D is unclear. The CDR3 loop spans 13 amino acids. V was cut by 8 bases and J by 0 bases, with 7 bases left in between. Germline V gene data show CDR1 as MNHNY and CDR2 as SVGAGI (reference sequence). In nucleotides, the CDR3 is TGTGCCAGCCTTAAGGCGAACACCGGGGAGCTGTTTTTT. Its translation: CASLKANTGELFF.

The chain employs TRBV28 and TRBJ2-5, with D perhaps matching TRBD2 (5 bases). The CDR3 loop spans 12 amino acids. The V gene lost 2 bases and the J gene lost 6 bases, with 7 bases spanning the gap. Germline CDR1 is MDHEN and CDR2 is SYDVKM. The CDR3: CASSLRRQTQYF. For the CDR3, the DNA is TGTGCCAGCAGTTTACGGAGGCAGACCCAGTACTTC.

Many counts were recorded for this clonotype. The rearrangement joins TRBV29-1 to TRBJ2-7; a possible D gene is TRBD1 (5 bases). CDR1 and CDR2 from the germline V gene are SQVTM and ANQGSEA. Trimming removed 4 bases at V and 6 bases at J, with 16 bases between. This CDR3 is 13 amino acids long. The CDR3 protein is CSVVHTERGEQYV. CDR3 DNA sequence: TGCAGCGTTGTGCACACCGAAAGGGGCGAGCAGTACGTC.

There are many counts of this clonotype. The rearrangement joins TRBV5-1 to TRBJ2-1; TRBD2 aligns across 7 bases. Germline CDR1 SGHRS, CDR2 YFSETQ. V lost 5 bases to trimming and J lost 3 bases; unmatched junction nucleotides: 2. The CDR3 is made up of 13 amino acids. CDR3 residues: CASRRGNYNEQFF. CDR3 sequence (DNA): TGCGCCAGCAGGCGGGGGAACTACAATGAGCAGTTCTTC.

In this sample, this clonotype turned up many times. The rearrangement joins TRBV12-3 or TRBV12-4 to TRBJ1-1; no clear D. V lost 2 bases and J 1 base, leaving 8 bases between the germline ends. This CDR3 has 14 amino acids. CDR3 in DNA: TGTGCCAGCAGTTTAACGGGAGGGAACACTGAAGCTTTCTTT. Translating gives CASSLTGGNTEAFF.

This clonotype was seen a few times. The genes are TRBV5-1 and TRBJ2-1; D may be TRBD1 (5 bases). There are 14 residues in the CDR3. Germline CDR1 is SGHRS and CDR2 is YFSETQ. V was trimmed by 1 base and J by 5 bases, leaving 10 bases between them. The CDR3 region has the DNA TGCGCCAGCAGCTTGAGGCAGGGAAACAATGAGCAGTTCTTC. This gives the protein CASSLRQGNNEQFF.

This clonotype was found a few times. The CDR3 DNA sequence: TGTGCCAGCAGCGTGGCAGCGGGGGCCCTCACCGGGGAGCTGTTTTTT. As protein: CASSVAAGALTGELFF. The chain uses TRBV9 and TRBJ2-2; 8 nucleotides align to TRBD2. V lost 2 bases, J lost 4 bases, and 7 bases stayed unmatched. CDR1 is SGDLS, CDR2 YYNGEE, per germline. There are 16 residues in the CDR3.

In this sample, this clonotype turned up a few times. The V and J genes are TRBV12-3 or TRBV12-4 and TRBJ2-5; D gene ambiguous. With 4 bases removed from V and 6 bases from J, the gap between germline ends came to 12 bases. The CDR3 has 13 amino acids. The CDR3 protein is CASSSLGSKTQYF. The CDR3 DNA follows: TGTGCCAGCAGTTCATTAGGGTCAAAGACCCAGTACTTC.

The chain is built from TRBV19 and TRBJ2-1; 7 nucleotides match TRBD1. J gave up 4 bases and V 1 base, and 4 bases lay outside the gene matches. Germline V gene sequence: CDR1 LNHDA, CDR2 SQIVND (reference sequence). The CDR3 runs to 15 residues. This CDR3 is CASSIGSRGYNEQFF. The CDR3 coding sequence is TGTGCCAGTAGTATAGGTTCCAGGGGGTACAATGAGCAGTTCTTC. Variable domain in full (rest from reference TRBV19 and TRBJ2-1): DGGITQSPKYLFRKEGQNVTLSCEQNLNHDAMYWYRQDPGQGLRLIYYSQIVNDFQKGDIAEGYSVSREKKESFPLTVTSAQKNPTAFYLCASSIGSRGYNEQFFGPGTRLTVL.

This clonotype has a handful of counts. J is TRBJ2-1 and V is TRBV27, with 12 bases fitting TRBD2. CDR3 length: 14 residues. Germline V gene sequence: CDR1 MNHEY, CDR2 SMNVEV (reference sequence). The trim removed 10 bases at V and 3 bases at J, leaving 4 bases unmatched. As DNA, the CDR3 is TGTGCCACCAAGGGACTAGCGGGCTACAATGAGCAGTTCTTC. Its protein is CATKGLAGYNEQFF.

For this clonotype: A much larger clonotype is one base distant, so this may be a read error. The V gene is TRBV20-1, the J gene TRBJ2-3; D is unclear. The CDR3 totals 14 residues. Germline V gene sequence: CDR1 DFQATT, CDR2 SNEGSKA (reference sequence). CDR3 sequence: CRARALVSTDTQYF. In DNA, the CDR3 is TGCAGGGCTAGAGCATTAGTTAGCACAGATACGCAGTATTTT.

V is TRBV29-1 and J is TRBJ1-1; D ambiguous. The germline gives CDR1 SQVTM, CDR2 ANQGSEA. The CDR3 extends over 13 amino acids. With 6 bases removed from V and 0 bases from J, the gap between germline ends came to 11 bases. CDR3 in DNA: TGCAGCGTCCTGGAGAAAGTGAACACTGAAGCTTTCTTT. It translates to CSVLEKVNTEAFF.

This chain links TRBV2 with TRBJ1-4; possible D gene TRBD1, 6 bases. Germline V lookup: CDR1 SNHLY, CDR2 FYNNEI. The CDR3 runs to 15 residues. V lost 6 bases and J 4 bases, leaving 15 bases between the germline ends. In DNA, the CDR3 is TGTGCCAGCAGGGGACATCAAAAGTTTAATGAAAAACTGTTTTTT. Residues: CASRGHQKFNEKLFF.

This chain joins TRBV12-3 or TRBV12-4 and TRBJ1-3; D gene ambiguous. The CDR3 length is 15 residues. V lost 2 bases, J lost 0 bases, and 8 bases lay in between. The CDR3 here is CASSLRESSGNTIYF. For the CDR3, the DNA is TGTGCCAGCAGTTTAAGGGAGAGCTCTGGAAACACCATATATTTT.

This clonotype was detected a few times. This chain uses TRBV5-1 with TRBJ2-1, with D uncertain. Trimming pared 6 bases from V and 6 bases from J, leaving 16 bases between. In germline, CDR1 is SGHRS, CDR2 YFSETQ. CDR3 length: 14 amino acids. In DNA, the CDR3 is TGCGCCAGCAAGCCGGAGCCTCCCACCAATGAGCAGTTCTTC. Translating it yields CASKPEPPTNEQFF. The entire variable domain, with the rest obtained from reference TRBV5-1 and TRBJ2-1, is as follows: KAGVTQTPRYLIKTRGQQVTLSCSPISGHRSVSWYQQTPGQGLQFLFEYFSETQRNKGNFPGRFSGRQFSNSRSEMNVSTLELGDSALYLCASKPEPPTNEQFFGPGTRLTVL.

CDR3 sequence: CASKGDTYSNQPQHF. The CDR3 DNA reads TGTGCCAGCAAGGGGGACACCTACAGCAATCAGCCCCAGCATTTT. V usage is TRBV6-1 and J usage is TRBJ1-5, with a weak D call TRBD1 (6 bases). The germline V gene has CDR1 MNHNS and CDR2 SASEGT. This CDR3 has 15 residues. Trimming stripped 7 bases from V and 1 base from J, with 14 bases between.

In its sample, this clonotype was seen many times. The rearrangement joins TRBV10-3 to TRBJ1-1; possibly TRBD1 for D (6 bases). Trimming took 2 bases from V and 9 from J, leaving 10 bases between them. CDR1 and CDR2 (germline): ENHRY, SYGVKD. The CDR3 contains 12 residues. The CDR3 DNA reads TGTGCCATCAGTGAGGGGGGCCCTAAAGCTTTCTTT. Its protein is CAISEGGPKAFF.

The table lists this clonotype with a few counts. The rearrangement joins TRBV5-1 to TRBJ1-2; 9 bases are shared with TRBD1. V lost 3 bases and J lost 2; bases outside the gene matches: 5. Per germline, CDR1 SGHRS and CDR2 YFSETQ. The CDR3 totals 15 residues. The CDR3 DNA sequence: TGCGCCAGCAGCTCCGGGGACAGGGCCAACTATGGCTACACCTTC. This gives the protein CASSSGDRANYGYTF.

This clonotype was found a few times. The rearrangement uses TRBV6-1 and TRBJ1-1; D is uncertain. Looked up from germline, CDR1 is MNHNS and CDR2 is SASEGT. Between the trimmed V and J ends, which lost 7 bases and 3 bases, there was a span of 12 bases. This CDR3 is built from 13 residues. The CDR3 protein is CASMTRRDTEAFF. CDR3 sequence (DNA): TGTGCCAGCATGACTAGGAGGGACACTGAAGCTTTCTTT.

This clonotype occurred a few times. V gene TRBV5-1 combines with J gene TRBJ2-3; 9 nucleotides line up with TRBD1. CDR3 length: 16 amino acids. From germline, CDR1 is SGHRS and CDR2 YFSETQ. The V gene end was trimmed by 4 bases and the J gene end by 5 bases; junction bases not matched to a gene: 11. CDR3 region: CASSPPLQGAVDTQYF. In DNA, the CDR3 is TGCGCCAGCAGCCCGCCCCTACAGGGGGCAGTAGATACGCAGTATTTT. Supplemented by reference TRBV5-1 and TRBJ2-3, the full variable domain reads KAGVTQTPRYLIKTRGQQVTLSCSPISGHRSVSWYQQTPGQGLQFLFEYFSETQRNKGNFPGRFSGRQFSNSRSEMNVSTLELGDSALYLCASSPPLQGAVDTQYFGPGTRLTVL.